This passage covers 13 T cell receptor beta chains from one sample sequenced in a study of blood T cell repertoires in COVID-19. Some clones are missing from TCRdb's copy, which holds only in-frame ones; the method was immunoSEQ multiplex PCR. The sample consists of about 250,000 clones, more than 70% of them appearing once. Sequences were obtained from peripheral blood. The receptors derive from a woman aged 30 to 39 with COVID-19, enrolled during active disease.

The gene calls are TRBV6-1 and TRBJ2-4; D is ambiguous. Per germline, CDR1 MNHNS and CDR2 SASEGT. The CDR3 is made up of 11 amino acids. V shed 2 bases and J shed 10 bases, with 6 bases lying between them. The CDR3 sequence: CASSEYRIQYF. CDR3 DNA sequence: TGTGCCAGCAGTGAATATCGGATTCAGTACTTC.

The chain combines TRBV5-1 with TRBJ2-1, with D perhaps matching TRBD1 (5 bases). V lost 4 bases and J lost 5, with 13 bases in between. Germline CDR1 and CDR2: SGHRS and YFSETQ. The CDR3 covers 14 residues. The CDR3 loop reads CASSVPGLDNEQFF. DNA for the CDR3: TGCGCCAGCAGCGTCCCAGGGTTAGACAATGAGCAGTTCTTC. Full variable domain (outside the CDR3, taken from reference TRBV5-1 and TRBJ2-1): KAGVTQTPRYLIKTRGQQVTLSCSPISGHRSVSWYQQTPGQGLQFLFEYFSETQRNKGNFPGRFSGRQFSNSRSEMNVSTLELGDSALYLCASSVPGLDNEQFFGPGTRLTVL.

This CDR3 is CASSLELRATSPLHF. The CDR3 DNA is TGTGCCAGCAGCTTAGAACTCAGGGCCACTTCACCCCTCCACTTT. The genes are TRBV7-9 and TRBJ1-6, with D possibly matching TRBD1 (5 bases). Per the germline V gene, CDR1 is SEHNR and CDR2 is FQNEAQ (reference sequence). The CDR3 loop spans 15 amino acids. V shed 1 base and J shed 9 bases, with 13 bases lying between them.

This CDR3 is CASSQEAGTYNEQFF. CDR3 coding DNA: TGCGCCAGCAGCCAAGAAGCAGGAACCTACAATGAGCAGTTCTTC. This chain joins TRBV5-1 and TRBJ2-1; D gene uncertain. Trimming stripped 4 bases from V and 2 bases from J, with 13 bases between. Germline CDR1 is SGHRS and CDR2 is YFSETQ. This CDR3 spans 15 amino acids.

The chain recombines TRBV7-2 with TRBJ2-4; D might be TRBD2 (5 bases). CDR1 is SGHTA, CDR2 FQGNSA, per germline. The CDR3 is 15 residues long. Trimming left V 1 base short and J 0 bases short, with 7 bases between. The CDR3 DNA sequence: TGTGCCAGCAGCTTAGAACGGGGAGCCAAAAACATTCAGTACTTC. Amino acid sequence: CASSLERGAKNIQYF.

This clone was seen just once. This chain links TRBV19 with TRBJ1-4, with D unresolved. V lost 4 bases and J lost 3, with 9 bases in between. The CDR3 totals 14 residues. Germline CDR1 and CDR2: LNHDA and SQIVND (reference sequence). CDR3 sequence reads: CASSSSIPNEKLFF. CDR3 in DNA: TGTGCCAGTAGTAGCAGTATCCCTAATGAAAAACTGTTTTTT.

The genes are TRBV5-6 and TRBJ2-7, with TRBD1 identical over 10 bases. From germline, CDR1 is SGHDT and CDR2 YYEEEE. V shed 0 bases, J shed 2 bases, and the junction held 8 bases outside the gene matches. CDR3 length equals 17 residues. CDR3 coding DNA: TGTGCCAGCAGCTTGGACCCGGACAGGGGGATAGCCTACGAGCAGTACTTC. Its protein is CASSLDPDRGIAYEQYF.

The chain couples TRBV21-1 to TRBJ2-7; the tabulated D call, TRBD2, remains unverified against the DNA. TRBV21-1 is a recognized pseudogene. The length of the CDR3 is 15 residues. CDR3 sequence (DNA): TGTGCCAGCAGACTAGCGGGAGGGCCAGTCGACGAGCAGTACGTC. Translation: CASRLAGGPVDEQYV.

CDR3 amino acids: CASSDRAGSGNTIYF. CDR3 DNA: TGTGCCAGCAGCGACAGGGCGGGCTCTGGAAACACCATATATTTT. V and J are TRBV6-5 and TRBJ1-3, with 7 bases lining up with TRBD1. CDR3 length: 15 amino acids. Unmatched junction bases numbered 5, after V lost 6 bases and J lost 0 bases. Germline CDR1 reads MNHEY; CDR2 reads SVGAGI.

This chain uses TRBV3-1 (or the pseudogene TRBV3-2) with TRBJ2-3, with a weak D call TRBD1 (5 bases). Trimming shortened V by 1 base and J by 6 bases, and 14 bases separated the two germline ends. Germline CDR1 reads LGHDT; CDR2 reads YNNKEL (reference sequence). CDR3 length: 15 residues. The CDR3 spells CASSQARLGADTQYF. CDR3 sequence (DNA): TGTGCCAGCAGCCAAGCGCGGCTAGGGGCGGATACGCAGTATTTT.

This rearrangement joins TRBV18 to TRBJ2-7; unclear D gene. Trimming removed 3 bases at V and 3 bases at J, with 12 bases between. CDR1 is KGHSH and CDR2 is LQKENI in the germline V gene. The CDR3 has 14 residues. In nucleotides, the CDR3 is TGTGCCAGCTCACCCAGAACTACCGTCTACGAGCAGTACTTC. Protein: CASSPRTTVYEQYF.

This sequence joins TRBV2 and TRBJ2-2; the match to TRBD2 covers 8 bases. V was pared by 6 bases and J by 2 bases, with 5 bases of the junction left unmatched. CDR1 and CDR2 from the germline V gene are SNHLY and FYNNEI. This CDR3 has 15 residues. The CDR3 DNA is TGTGCCAGCAGGGTAGCGGGAAAAAACACCGGGGAGCTGTTTTTT. It translates to CASRVAGKNTGELFF.

This chain joins TRBV30 and TRBJ2-7; possible D gene TRBD1, 6 bases. V lost 1 base to trimming and J lost 3 bases, with 10 bases between them. Germline CDR1 reads GTSNPN; CDR2 reads SVGIG (reference sequence). The CDR3 is 13 amino acids. The CDR3: CAWSGTARYEQYV. The CDR3 DNA reads as TGTGCCTGGAGTGGGACAGCGCGCTACGAGCAGTACGTC.